Each of the 19 T cell receptor beta chains below was sequenced from the same sample in a study of OX40 agonist ivuxolimab in advanced cancers. The repertoire was sequenced with immunoSEQ multiplex PCR; TCRdb's copy has only in-frame clones and lacks some. The table records just over 50,000 clones, about 88% of them present only once. The sample in question was CD4+ or CD8+ T cells sorted from blood, obtained in a trial of the OX40 agonist ivuxolimab. All receptors come from an adult with an advanced solid tumor such as melanoma, head and neck, liver or kidney cancer.

The chain joins TRBV7-6 to TRBJ2-5; TRBD1 agrees at 9 bases. CDR1 and CDR2 (germline): SGHVS, FNYEAQ. The CDR3 loop spans 17 amino acids. V dropped 5 bases and J dropped 2; count of bases not matched to a gene: 12. CDR3 nucleotides: TGTGCCAGCAGCCCCAGAATGGACAGGGGAGGGCAAGAGACCCAGTACTTC. Protein product: CASSPRMDRGGQETQYF.

This sequence joins TRBV28 and TRBJ1-2; no reliable D call. Germline V gene sequence: CDR1 MDHEN, CDR2 SYDVKM. The V end lost 3 bases, the J end lost 1 base, and 12 bases lay between the germline ends. CDR3 size: 15 residues. This CDR3 reads CASSLFGDNNYGYTF. The CDR3 region has the DNA TGTGCCAGCAGTTTGTTCGGGGATAATAACTATGGCTACACCTTC.

This clone was observed once. The chain combines TRBV5-6 with TRBJ2-1; 7 nucleotides agree with TRBD2. The V and J ends lost 5 bases and 0 bases, in that order; junction bases with no gene match: 8. Germline lookup yields CDR1 SGHDT and CDR2 YYEEEE. The CDR3 is 16 residues long. The CDR3, as DNA: TGTGCCAGCAGGGAGCGGGATAGAGGCTCCTACAATGAGCAGTTCTTC. Protein sequence: CASRERDRGSYNEQFF. The variable domain in full, with the rest retrieved from reference TRBV5-6 and TRBJ2-1, is DAGVTQSPTHLIKTRGQQVTLRCSPKSGHDTVSWYQQALGQGPQFIFQYYEEEERQRGNFPDRFSGHQFPNYSSELNVNALLLGDSALYLCASRERDRGSYNEQFFGPGTRLTVL.

The rearrangement joins TRBV28 to TRBJ1-4; tentatively, D is TRBD1 (5 bases). The V and J ends lost 3 bases and 15 bases respectively, with 17 bases between them. This CDR3 has 13 residues. Germline V gene data show CDR1 as MDHEN and CDR2 as SYDVKM. CDR3 DNA sequence: TGTGCCAGCAGTTTCTCCCAGGGTAGAAGGGTGTTTTTT. Residues: CASSFSQGRRVFF.

The chain links TRBV27 to TRBJ1-1; D unresolved. Germline CDR1 and CDR2: MNHEY and SMNVEV (reference sequence). Trimming left V 6 bases short and J 4 bases short, with 15 bases between. The CDR3 covers 14 residues. CDR3 nucleotide sequence: TGTGCCAGCAGCGGAGTTTTACGGGGCACTGAAGCTTTCTTT. Translation: CASSGVLRGTEAFF.

The V call is TRBV28, the J call TRBJ2-5, with a weak D call TRBD2 (6 bases). Per germline, CDR1 MDHEN and CDR2 SYDVKM. The CDR3 sequence is 14 residues long. With 5 bases removed from V and 2 bases from J, the gap between germline ends came to 12 bases. Written as DNA, the CDR3 is TGTGCCAGCAGTCCCGGCGGGGTACAAGAGACCCAGTACTTC. It yields the protein CASSPGGVQETQYF.

This chain links TRBV29-1 with TRBJ1-1, with 10 bases lining up with TRBD1. V trimming: 7 bases; J trimming: 8 bases; junction bases outside the gene matches: 10. The germline V gene has CDR1 SQVTM and CDR2 ANQGSEA. This CDR3 has 13 residues. Here the CDR3 DNA reads TGCAGCGCTGGCGGGACAGGGGTGGCGGAAGCTTTCTTT. This codes for CSAGGTGVAEAFF.

This clone is judged medium-sized. V is TRBV2 and J is TRBJ1-5; TRBD1 matches at 7 bases. The J segment lost 0 bases and the V segment lost 6 bases, leaving 5 bases of the junction unmatched. The CDR3 loop spans 15 amino acids. CDR1 is SNHLY and CDR2 is FYNNEI in the germline V gene. The CDR3 spells CASRRQGPSNQPQHF. The CDR3, as DNA: TGTGCCAGCAGAAGACAGGGACCTAGCAATCAGCCCCAGCATTTT.

This clone was recorded a few times. This rearrangement joins TRBV20-1 to TRBJ1-1; D uncertain. Germline-derived CDR1 and CDR2 are DFQATT and SNEGSKA (reference sequence). V lost 5 bases and J 6 bases, leaving 10 bases between the germline ends. The CDR3 length is 11 residues. In nucleotides, the CDR3 is TGCAGTGCTTCGGGTGCCGCTGAAGCTTTCTTT. Amino acids: CSASGAAEAFF.

This clone was found a few times. The chain couples TRBV2 to TRBJ1-5; 8 bases match TRBD1. Germline assignment: CDR1 SNHLY and CDR2 FYNNEI. CDR3 length: 14 amino acids. J lost 5 bases, V lost 6 bases, and 6 bases had no gene match. This chain's CDR3 is CASSAGGADQPQHF. Written as DNA, the CDR3 is TGTGCCAGCAGCGCAGGGGGCGCAGATCAGCCCCAGCATTTT.

This sequence joins TRBV11-2 and TRBJ2-7, with D perhaps TRBD2 (6 bases). This CDR3 spans 12 amino acids. Germline CDR1 and CDR2: SGHAT and FQNNGV. The V end was cut by 1 base, the J end by 6 bases, with 7 bases between. The CDR3 protein is CASSLVGGEQYF. CDR3 nucleotide sequence: TGTGCCAGCAGCTTAGTGGGGGGCGAGCAGTACTTC.

CDR3 DNA: TGTGCCAGCAGTGAAAGGGGGCAGGATCAGCCCCAGCATTTT. Translation gives CASSERGQDQPQHF. The J gene is TRBJ1-5, the V gene TRBV6-5; TRBD1 matches 7 bases. V trimming: 5 bases; J trimming: 5 bases; junction bases outside the gene matches: 6. The CDR3 is 14 residues long. In germline, CDR1 is MNHEY, CDR2 SVGAGI.

In its sample, this clone was seen once. The rearrangement links TRBV7-3 to TRBJ1-1; no firm D call. Germline V gives CDR1 SGHTA, CDR2 FQGTGA. CDR3 length equals 14 residues. V dropped 5 bases and J dropped 0 bases, with 10 bases sitting between them. The chain's CDR3 is CASSPGRMNTEAFF. CDR3 nucleotide sequence: TGTGCCAGCAGCCCCGGTCGGATGAACACTGAAGCTTTCTTT.

V usage is TRBV2 and J usage is TRBJ1-5; TRBD1 matches at 8 bases. This CDR3 comprises 14 residues. Per the germline V gene, CDR1 is SNHLY and CDR2 is FYNNEI. The V and J ends lost 4 bases and 6 bases, in that order; junction bases with no gene match: 5. The CDR3 region is CASSVGQGLQPQHF. CDR3 nucleotides: TGTGCCAGCAGTGTAGGACAGGGACTTCAGCCCCAGCATTTT.

In DNA form, the CDR3 reads TGCGCCAGCAGCTTGGAGTGGGAAGAGACCCAGTACTTC. Amino acid sequence: CASSLEWEETQYF. The chain links TRBV5-1 to TRBJ2-5; D remains unclear. The V end was cut by 0 bases, the J end by 3 bases, with 6 bases between. The CDR3 contains 13 residues. CDR1 SGHRS and CDR2 YFSETQ come from the germline V gene.

The chain recombines TRBV5-1 with TRBJ1-1, with D possibly TRBD1 on 6 matching bases. Germline loops: CDR1 SGHRS, CDR2 YFSETQ. Trimming left V 7 bases short and J 0 bases short, with 13 bases between. The CDR3 totals 14 residues. Written as DNA, the CDR3 is TGCGCCAGCGGGACCGGGACACTGAACACTGAAGCTTTCTTT. It is translated as CASGTGTLNTEAFF.

The count of this clone is one. V is TRBV28 and J is TRBJ2-1; the match to TRBD2 covers 10 bases. Germline trimming cut 6 bases from V and 0 bases from J; bases unmatched to any gene: 14. CDR1 and CDR2 (germline): MDHEN, SYDVKM. CDR3 size: 19 residues. The CDR3 region has the DNA TGTGCCAGCAGCCTCTCTCGACTAGCGGGTAAGAGCTCCTACAATGAGCAGTTCTTC. This translates into CASSLSRLAGKSSYNEQFF.

The chain joins TRBV7-3 to TRBJ2-3; D gene uncertain. Per germline, CDR1 SGHTA and CDR2 FQGTGA. This CDR3 region has 13 residues. The V gene lost 8 bases and the J gene lost 2 bases, with 11 bases spanning the gap. The CDR3 DNA reads TGTGCCAGCTCCTCCCTCCTCACAGATACGCAGTATTTT. It yields the protein CASSSLLTDTQYF. The full variable domain, completed using reference TRBV7-3 and TRBJ2-3, is GAGVSQTPSNKVTEKGKYVELRCDPISGHTALYWYRQSLGQGPEFLIYFQGTGAADDSGLPNDRFFAVRPEGSVSTLKIQRTERGDSAVYLCASSSLLTDTQYFGPGTRLTVL.

The rearrangement links TRBV2 to TRBJ2-3; possibly TRBD1 for D (5 bases). This CDR3 is built from 14 residues. Germline assignment: CDR1 SNHLY and CDR2 FYNNEI. Trimming removed 8 bases from V and 6 bases from J, with 18 bases in between. This CDR3 reads CASYRWNLADTQYF. The CDR3 DNA reads TGTGCCAGCTACAGGTGGAACCTGGCCGATACGCAGTATTTT.